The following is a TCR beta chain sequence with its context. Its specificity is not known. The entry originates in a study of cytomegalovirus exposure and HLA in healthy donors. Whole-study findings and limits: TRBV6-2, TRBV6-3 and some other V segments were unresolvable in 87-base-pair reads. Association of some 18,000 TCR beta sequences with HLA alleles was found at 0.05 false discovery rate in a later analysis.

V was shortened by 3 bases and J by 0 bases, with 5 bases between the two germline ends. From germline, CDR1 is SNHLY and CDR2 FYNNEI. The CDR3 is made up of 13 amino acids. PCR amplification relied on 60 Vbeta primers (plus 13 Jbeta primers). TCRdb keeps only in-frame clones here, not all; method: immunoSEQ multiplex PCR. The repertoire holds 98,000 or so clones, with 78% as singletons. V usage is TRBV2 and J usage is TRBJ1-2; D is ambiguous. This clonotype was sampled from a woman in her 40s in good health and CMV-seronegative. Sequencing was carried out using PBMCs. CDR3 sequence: CASSEGSNYGYTF. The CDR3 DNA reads TGTGCCAGCAGTGAGGGCTCTAACTATGGCTACACCTTC.